This T cell receptor (beta chain) was captured by sequencing in a study of blood T cell repertoires in COVID-19 (dated by TCRdb to the early 2020s). Regarding the research as a whole: The collaborator samples originated in the United States, Italy and Spain and spanned the acute and convalescent phases of COVID-19. The prospective study material was composed of cDNA or gDNA derived from T cells, B-cell-depleted T cells, or PBMCs. The dataset comprised deeply sampled blood TCRbeta repertoires from subjects exposed to, actively infected with, or recovered from COVID-19. A freely available public database, intended as a resource for researchers studying the immune response to SARS-CoV-2, is where the repertoires were released. Samples were obtained from the ongoing ImmuneRACE study (first 160 participants) and from about 1,300 subjects provided by 6 global collaborators. Sample metadata almost always included a de-identified subject ID, COVID-19 status, age in years and sex. Where available, HLA class I and class II types were taken from metadata supplied by the sample provider and were not determined by assay-based typing.

Collaborating institutions collected whole blood in K2EDTA tubes following their own protocols. For TCRbeta analysis, collaborator samples were shipped as frozen whole blood, as isolated PBMCs, or as DNA extracted from either sample type. Results and caveats for the whole study, not just this receptor: The amount of clinical and demographic metadata varied by source and participant and was provided uncurated.

On this clone: Its antigen remains unidentified. Per-nucleotide qualities are absent, and no much larger clonotype sits a single base away.

CDR1 and CDR2 were assigned from the germline V gene as ENHRY and SYGVKD. The CDR3 covers 14 residues, taking in both the cysteine and the phenylalanine. Only the CDR3 DNA is retained, 42 bases long and in frame from the first base. Relative to germline, V is missing 6 bases and J is missing 7 bases, with 9 bases of the junction outside any gene match. The immunoSEQ Assay, a bias-controlled multiplex PCR, was used to amplify TCRbeta CDR3 regions from genomic DNA. Under the source paper's analysis protocol: Within the assay, amplification of reference gene primers was used to estimate how many nucleated cells each sample contained. To quantify the absolute abundance of each unique TCRbeta CDR3 rearrangement, sequence reads were collapsed and filtered. For each sample, productive Simpson clonality was calculated as the square root of Simpson's diversity index over productive rearrangements. TCRdb obtained this table from immuneACCESS and retained in-frame rearrangements with V and J assigned. These tables miss some clones; where compared with another copy, unresolved V genes account for less than half of the shortfall, and the remainder is unexplained. The DNA was the basis for D and trimming; V, J and clone size are from that table. Recorded for this sample are about 190,000 clones; around 85% of them occurred a single time. The ten largest clones capture about 2% of the sample.

Sequencing was done on a sample of peripheral blood. Recombination joined TRBV10-3 with TRBJ2-1, with 7 bases aligning to TRBD1. This sequence originates from a man between 70 and 80 years old with active or convalescent COVID-19. CDR3 region: CAIRPDRRLNEQFF. The nucleotides read TGTGCCATCAGGCCGGACAGGCGATTAAATGAGCAGTTCTTC.